The clone carrying this T cell receptor (beta chain) was detected only a few times. The data stem from a study of blood T cell repertoires in COVID-19. Study-wide background: The United States, Italy and Spain were the sources of the acute and convalescent COVID-19 samples. T cells, B-cell-depleted T cells, or PBMCs provided the cDNA or gDNA that served as material.

Germline trimming cut 4 bases from V and 0 bases from J; bases unmatched to any gene: 8. The CDR3 loop spans 17 amino acids. Germline V gives CDR1 SGHRS, CDR2 YFSETQ. Two negative PCRs, clearance, or symptom resolution characterized the recovered Cohort 3 donors. In the study's own analysis: It was from reference gene primer amplification that nucleated cell counts were estimated. Libraries were prepared by immunoSEQ multiplex PCR; TCRdb keeps only in-frame clonotypes and omits some of them. Clone size and V and J calls were adopted from that table, with D and trimming inferred from the DNA. The top ten clones hold 1.2% of a sample with about 380,000 clones, 88% of them seen once.

The receptor was isolated from a woman aged 18-29 years who had recovered from COVID-19. The sample taken for sequencing was PBMCs or T cells enriched from blood (not recorded which). This rearrangement joins TRBV5-1 to TRBJ1-3; 9 bases are shared with TRBD1. The CDR3 sequence: CASSVGQGLSSGNTIYF. CDR3 nucleotide sequence: TGCGCCAGCAGCGTAGGACAGGGGCTGAGCTCTGGAAACACCATATATTTT.